This TCR beta chain was obtained from a study of technical replicates of blood from a handful of donors. The CDR3 contains 12 residues. Germline CDR1 reads MNHEY; CDR2 reads SVGAGI. Trimming stripped 5 bases from V and 10 bases from J, with 11 bases between. Using immunoSEQ multiplex PCR, the repertoire was profiled, and TCRdb retains in-frame clones only, with some absent. The sample carries tens of thousands of clones, over 90% recorded once. Sequencing input: PBMCs. The chain carries TRBV6-5 and TRBJ1-4; D is unresolved. The receptor comes from a human donor in good health. Some clones in this sample may be carry-over from other donors' samples. The CDR3 coding sequence is TGTGCCAGCAGTCCAGGTTTAGGAAAACTGTTTTTT. Its translation is CASSPGLGKLFF.